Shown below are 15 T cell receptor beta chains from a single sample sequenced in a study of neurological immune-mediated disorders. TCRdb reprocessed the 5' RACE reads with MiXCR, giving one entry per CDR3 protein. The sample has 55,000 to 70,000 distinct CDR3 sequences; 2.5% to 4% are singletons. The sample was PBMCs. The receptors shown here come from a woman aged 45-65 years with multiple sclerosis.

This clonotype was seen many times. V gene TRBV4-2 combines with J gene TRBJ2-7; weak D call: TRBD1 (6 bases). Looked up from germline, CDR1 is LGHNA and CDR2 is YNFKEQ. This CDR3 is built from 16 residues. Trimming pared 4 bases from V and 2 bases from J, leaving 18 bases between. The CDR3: CASSPLGHDETYEQYF. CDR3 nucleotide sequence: TGTGCCAGCAGCCCTCTGGGACACGATGAGACCTACGAGCAGTACTTC.

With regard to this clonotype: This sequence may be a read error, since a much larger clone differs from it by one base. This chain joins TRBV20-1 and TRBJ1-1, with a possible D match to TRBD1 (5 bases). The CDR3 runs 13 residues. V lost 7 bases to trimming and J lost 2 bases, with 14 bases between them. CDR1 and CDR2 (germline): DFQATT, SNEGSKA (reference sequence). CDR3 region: CSVYKGVNTEAFF. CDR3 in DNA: TGCAGTGTCTACAAAGGGGTAAACACTGAAGCTTTCTTT.

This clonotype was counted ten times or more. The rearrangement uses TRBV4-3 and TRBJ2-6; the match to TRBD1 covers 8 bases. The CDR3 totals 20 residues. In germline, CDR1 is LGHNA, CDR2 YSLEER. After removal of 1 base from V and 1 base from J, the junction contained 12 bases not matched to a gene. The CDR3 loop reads CASSQAWMATGDSGANVLTF. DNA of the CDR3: TGCGCCAGCAGCCAAGCTTGGATGGCGACAGGGGATTCTGGGGCCAACGTCCTGACTTTC.

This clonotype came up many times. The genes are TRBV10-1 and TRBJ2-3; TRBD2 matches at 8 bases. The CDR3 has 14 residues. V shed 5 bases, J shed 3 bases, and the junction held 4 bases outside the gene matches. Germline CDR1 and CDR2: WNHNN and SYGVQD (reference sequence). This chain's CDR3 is CASSRGLETDTQYF. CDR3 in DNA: TGCGCCAGCAGTCGGGGACTAGAGACAGATACGCAGTATTTT.

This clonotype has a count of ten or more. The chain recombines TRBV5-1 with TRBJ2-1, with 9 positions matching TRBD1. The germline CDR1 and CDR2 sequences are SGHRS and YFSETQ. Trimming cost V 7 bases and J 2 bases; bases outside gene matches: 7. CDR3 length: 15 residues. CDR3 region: CASRMTGGPYNEQFF. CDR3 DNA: TGCGCCAGCCGAATGACAGGGGGACCCTACAATGAGCAGTTCTTC.

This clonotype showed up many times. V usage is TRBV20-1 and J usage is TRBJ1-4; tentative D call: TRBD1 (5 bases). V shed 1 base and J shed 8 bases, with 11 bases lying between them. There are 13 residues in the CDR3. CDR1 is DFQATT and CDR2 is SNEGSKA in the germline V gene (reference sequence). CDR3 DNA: TGCAGTGCTAGAGTCAGGGTAGAAGAAAAACTGTTTTTT. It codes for CSARVRVEEKLFF.

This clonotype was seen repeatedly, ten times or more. CDR3 protein: CASSRTGRDTQYF. The CDR3 nucleotides read TGTGCCAGCAGTAGGACAGGCAGGGATACGCAGTATTTT. V and J are TRBV6-5 and TRBJ2-3, with 7 bases aligning to TRBD1. The CDR3 extends over 13 amino acids. The V segment lost 5 bases and the J segment 6 bases; nucleotides outside the gene matches: 5. CDR1 MNHEY and CDR2 SVGAGI come from the germline V gene.

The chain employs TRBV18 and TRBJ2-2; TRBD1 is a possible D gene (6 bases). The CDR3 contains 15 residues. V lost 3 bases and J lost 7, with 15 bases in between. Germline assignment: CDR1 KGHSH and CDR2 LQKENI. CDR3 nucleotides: TGTGCCAGCTCACCTACCAGACAGGCGTACGGGGAGCTGTTTTTT. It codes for CASSPTRQAYGELFF.

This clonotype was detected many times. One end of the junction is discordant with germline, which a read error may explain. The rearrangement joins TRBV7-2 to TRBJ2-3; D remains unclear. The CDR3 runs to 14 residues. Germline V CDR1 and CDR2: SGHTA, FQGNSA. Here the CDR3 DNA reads TGTGCCAGCAGTTTAGCAATCAACACAGATACGCAGTATTTT. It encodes CASSLAINTDTQYF.

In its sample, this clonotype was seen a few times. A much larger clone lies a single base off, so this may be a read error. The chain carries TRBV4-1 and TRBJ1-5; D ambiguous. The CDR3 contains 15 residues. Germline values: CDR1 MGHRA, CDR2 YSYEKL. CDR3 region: CASSQDKGYNQPQNF. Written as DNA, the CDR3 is TGCGCCAGCAGCCAAGATAAGGGTTACAATCAGCCCCAGAATTTT.

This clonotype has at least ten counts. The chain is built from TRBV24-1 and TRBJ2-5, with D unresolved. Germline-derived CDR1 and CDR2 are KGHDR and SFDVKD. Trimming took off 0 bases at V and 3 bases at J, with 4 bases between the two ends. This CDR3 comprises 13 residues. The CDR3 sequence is CATSDLQEETQYF. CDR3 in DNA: TGTGCCACCAGTGATTTGCAGGAAGAGACCCAGTACTTC.

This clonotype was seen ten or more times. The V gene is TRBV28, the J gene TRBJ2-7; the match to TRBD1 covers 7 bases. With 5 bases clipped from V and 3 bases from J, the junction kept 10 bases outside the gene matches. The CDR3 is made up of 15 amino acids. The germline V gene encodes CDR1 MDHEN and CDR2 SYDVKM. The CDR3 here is CASSPPGQSDYEQYF. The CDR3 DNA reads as TGTGCCAGCAGTCCCCCGGGACAGAGCGACTACGAGCAGTACTTC.

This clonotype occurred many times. This CDR3 reads CASSLVSGRNTEAFF. CDR3 sequence (DNA): TGTGCCAGCAGTTTAGTGTCGGGCCGGAACACTGAAGCTTTCTTT. V usage is TRBV12-3 or TRBV12-4 and J usage is TRBJ1-1; D not certain. Trimming shortened V by 1 base and J by 1 base, and 10 bases separated the two germline ends. The CDR3 consists of 15 residues.

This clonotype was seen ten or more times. The DNA for the CDR3 is TGCAGTGCTAAGGGACGGCATTCCTACGAGCAGTACGTC. As protein: CSAKGRHSYEQYV. The gene calls are TRBV20-1 and TRBJ2-7, with D perhaps TRBD1 or TRBD2 (5 bases each). The ends were cut back, 4 bases at V and 1 base at J, with 11 bases in the middle. Germline loops: CDR1 DFQATT, CDR2 SNEGSKA (reference sequence). The CDR3 contains 13 residues.

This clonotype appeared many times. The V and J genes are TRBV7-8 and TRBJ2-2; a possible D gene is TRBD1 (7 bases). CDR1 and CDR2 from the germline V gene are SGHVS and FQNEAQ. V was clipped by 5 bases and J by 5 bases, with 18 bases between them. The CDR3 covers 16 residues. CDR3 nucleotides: TGTGCCAGCAGCCCAAGGCCAGGGGGGTGGACCGGGGAGCTGTTTTTT. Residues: CASSPRPGGWTGELFF.